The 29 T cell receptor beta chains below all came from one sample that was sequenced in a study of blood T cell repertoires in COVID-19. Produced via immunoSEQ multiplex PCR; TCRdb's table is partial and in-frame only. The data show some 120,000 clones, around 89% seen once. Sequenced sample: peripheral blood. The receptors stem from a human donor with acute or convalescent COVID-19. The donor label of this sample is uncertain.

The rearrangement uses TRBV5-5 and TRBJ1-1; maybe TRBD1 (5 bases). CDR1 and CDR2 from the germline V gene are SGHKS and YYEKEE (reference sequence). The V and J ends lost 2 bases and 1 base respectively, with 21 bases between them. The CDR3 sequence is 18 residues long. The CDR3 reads CASSLGWATGAGNTEAFF. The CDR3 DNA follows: TGTGCCAGCAGCTTAGGTTGGGCCACAGGAGCGGGGAACACTGAAGCTTTCTTT.

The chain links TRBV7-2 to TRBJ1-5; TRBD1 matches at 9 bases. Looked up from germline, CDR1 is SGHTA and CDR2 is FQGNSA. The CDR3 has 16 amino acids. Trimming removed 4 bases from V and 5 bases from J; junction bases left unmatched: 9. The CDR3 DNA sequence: TGTGCCAGCAGCTCTTCTCGACAGGGGGTTTATCAGCCCCAGCATTTT. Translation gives CASSSSRQGVYQPQHF.

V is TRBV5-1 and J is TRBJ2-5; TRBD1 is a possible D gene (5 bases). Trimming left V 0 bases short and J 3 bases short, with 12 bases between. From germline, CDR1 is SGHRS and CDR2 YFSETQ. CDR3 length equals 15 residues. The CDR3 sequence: CASSLGGGREETQYF. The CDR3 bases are TGCGCCAGCAGCTTGGGAGGTGGCAGGGAAGAGACCCAGTACTTC. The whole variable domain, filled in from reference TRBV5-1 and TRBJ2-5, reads KAGVTQTPRYLIKTRGQQVTLSCSPISGHRSVSWYQQTPGQGLQFLFEYFSETQRNKGNFPGRFSGRQFSNSRSEMNVSTLELGDSALYLCASSLGGGREETQYFGPGTRLLVL.

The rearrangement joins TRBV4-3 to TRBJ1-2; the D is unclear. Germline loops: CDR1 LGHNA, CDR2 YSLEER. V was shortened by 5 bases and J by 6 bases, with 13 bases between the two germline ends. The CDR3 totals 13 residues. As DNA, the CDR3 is TGCGCCAGCAGCGAGACACCGAGTGATGGCTACACCTTC. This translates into CASSETPSDGYTF.

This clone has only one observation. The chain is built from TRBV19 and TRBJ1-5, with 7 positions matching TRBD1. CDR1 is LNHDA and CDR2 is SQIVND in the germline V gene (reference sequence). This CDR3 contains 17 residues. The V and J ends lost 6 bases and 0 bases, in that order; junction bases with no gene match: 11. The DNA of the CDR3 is TGTGCCAGTAGCTGGACAGGAGGGTGGGATAGCAATCAGCCCCAGCATTTT. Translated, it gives CASSWTGGWDSNQPQHF.

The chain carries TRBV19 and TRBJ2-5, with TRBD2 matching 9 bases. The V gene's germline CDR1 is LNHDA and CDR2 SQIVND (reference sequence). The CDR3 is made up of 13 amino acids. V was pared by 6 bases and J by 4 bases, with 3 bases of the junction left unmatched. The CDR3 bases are TGTGCCAGTAGGTTTAGCGGGAGAGAGACCCAGTACTTC. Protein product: CASRFSGRETQYF.

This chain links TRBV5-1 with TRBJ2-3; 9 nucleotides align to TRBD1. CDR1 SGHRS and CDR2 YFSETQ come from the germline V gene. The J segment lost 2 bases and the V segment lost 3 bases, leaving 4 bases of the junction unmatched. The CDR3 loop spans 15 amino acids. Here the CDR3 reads CASSSGTGITDTQYF. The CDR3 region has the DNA TGCGCCAGCAGCTCCGGGACAGGGATCACAGATACGCAGTATTTT.

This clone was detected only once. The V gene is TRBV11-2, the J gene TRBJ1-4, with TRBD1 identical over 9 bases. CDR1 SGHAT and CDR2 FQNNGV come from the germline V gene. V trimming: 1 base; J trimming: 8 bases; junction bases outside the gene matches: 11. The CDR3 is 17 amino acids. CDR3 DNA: TGTGCCAGCAGCTTAGTGGGGACGGGACAGGGTGGAGAAAAACTGTTTTTT. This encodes CASSLVGTGQGGEKLFF.

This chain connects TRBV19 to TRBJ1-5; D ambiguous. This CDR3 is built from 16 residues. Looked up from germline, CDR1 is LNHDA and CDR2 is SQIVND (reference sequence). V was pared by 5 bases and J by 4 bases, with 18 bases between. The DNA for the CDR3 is TGTGCCAGTAGTCCCTTGGCTGACGCGGGAAATCAGCCCCAGCATTTT. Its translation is CASSPLADAGNQPQHF. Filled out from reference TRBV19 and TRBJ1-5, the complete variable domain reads DGGITQSPKYLFRKEGQNVTLSCEQNLNHDAMYWYRQDPGQGLRLIYYSQIVNDFQKGDIAEGYSVSREKKESFPLTVTSAQKNPTAFYLCASSPLADAGNQPQHFGDGTRLSIL.

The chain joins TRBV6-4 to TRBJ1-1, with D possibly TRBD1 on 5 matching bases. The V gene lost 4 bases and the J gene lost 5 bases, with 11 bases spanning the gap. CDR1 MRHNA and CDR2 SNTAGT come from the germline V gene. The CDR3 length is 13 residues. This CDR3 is CASSVGAGTEAFF. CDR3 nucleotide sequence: TGTGCCAGCAGTGTAGGGGCGGGGACTGAAGCTTTCTTT.

The CDR3 coding sequence is TGTGCCAGCAGTTACTCAGCGGCAACTAATGAAAAACTGTTTTTT. Protein sequence: CASSYSAATNEKLFF. V is TRBV6-2 or TRBV6-3 and J is TRBJ1-4; D is ambiguous. The germline V and J ends were trimmed by 0 bases and 0 bases, with 5 bases remaining between them. Germline V gene data show CDR1 as MNHEY and CDR2 as SVGEGT. The CDR3 sequence is 15 residues long.

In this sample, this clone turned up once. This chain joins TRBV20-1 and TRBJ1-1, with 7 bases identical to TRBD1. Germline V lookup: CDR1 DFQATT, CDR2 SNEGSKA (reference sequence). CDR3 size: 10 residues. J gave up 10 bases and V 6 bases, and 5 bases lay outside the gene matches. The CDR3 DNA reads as TGCAGTGCCCCCCAGGGGGTAGCTTTCTTT. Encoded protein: CSAPQGVAFF.

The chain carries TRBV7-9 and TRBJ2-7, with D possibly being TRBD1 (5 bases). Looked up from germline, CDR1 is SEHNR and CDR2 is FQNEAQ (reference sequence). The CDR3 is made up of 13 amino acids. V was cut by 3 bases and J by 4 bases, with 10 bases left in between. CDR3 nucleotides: TGTGCCAGCAGCTTGGCGGACACGTACGAGCAGTACTTC. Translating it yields CASSLADTYEQYF.

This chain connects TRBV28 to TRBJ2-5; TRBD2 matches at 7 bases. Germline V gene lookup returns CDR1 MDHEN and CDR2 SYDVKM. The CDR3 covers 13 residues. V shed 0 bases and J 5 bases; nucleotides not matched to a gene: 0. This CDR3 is CASSLWGGETQYF. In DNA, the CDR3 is TGTGCCAGCAGTTTATGGGGGGGGGAGACCCAGTACTTC.

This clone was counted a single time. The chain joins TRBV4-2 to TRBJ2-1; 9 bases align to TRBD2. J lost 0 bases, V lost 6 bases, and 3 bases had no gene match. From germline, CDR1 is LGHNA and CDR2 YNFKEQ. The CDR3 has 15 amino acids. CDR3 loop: CASRTSGSSYNEQFF. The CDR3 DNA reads TGTGCCAGCAGGACTAGCGGTAGCTCCTACAATGAGCAGTTCTTC.

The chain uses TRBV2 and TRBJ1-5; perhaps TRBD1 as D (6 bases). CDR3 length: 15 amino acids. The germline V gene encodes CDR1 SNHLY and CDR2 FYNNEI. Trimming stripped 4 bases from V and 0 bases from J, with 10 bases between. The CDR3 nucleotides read TGTGCCAGCAGTGGTCAGGGGTTTAGCAATCAGCCCCAGCATTTT. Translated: CASSGQGFSNQPQHF. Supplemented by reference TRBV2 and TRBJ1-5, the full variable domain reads EPEVTQTPSHQVTQMGQEVILRCVPISNHLYFYWYRQILGQKVEFLVSFYNNEISEKSEIFDDQFSVERPDGSNFTLKIRSTKLEDSAMYFCASSGQGFSNQPQHFGDGTRLSIL.

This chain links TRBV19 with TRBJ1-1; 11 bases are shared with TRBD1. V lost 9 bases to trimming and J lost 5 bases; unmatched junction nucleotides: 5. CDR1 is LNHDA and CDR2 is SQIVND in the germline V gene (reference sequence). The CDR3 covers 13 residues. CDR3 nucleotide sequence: TGTGCCAGCCGGGACAGGGGGGGAACTGAAGCTTTCTTT. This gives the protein CASRDRGGTEAFF.

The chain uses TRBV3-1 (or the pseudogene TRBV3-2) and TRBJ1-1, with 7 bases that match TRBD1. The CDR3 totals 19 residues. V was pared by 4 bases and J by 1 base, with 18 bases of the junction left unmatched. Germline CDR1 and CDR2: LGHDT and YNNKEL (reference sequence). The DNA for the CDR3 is TGTGCCAGCAGCCGAACCGGATTAGTGCAAGGGACAGCGAACACTGAAGCTTTCTTT. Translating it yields CASSRTGLVQGTANTEAFF.

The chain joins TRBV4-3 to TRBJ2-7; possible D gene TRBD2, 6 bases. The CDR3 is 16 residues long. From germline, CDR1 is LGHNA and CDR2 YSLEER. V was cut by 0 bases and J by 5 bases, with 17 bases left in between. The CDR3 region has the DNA TGCGCCAGCAGCCAAGATTTAGCGGATGGGAGCAACGAGCAGTACTTC. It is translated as CASSQDLADGSNEQYF.

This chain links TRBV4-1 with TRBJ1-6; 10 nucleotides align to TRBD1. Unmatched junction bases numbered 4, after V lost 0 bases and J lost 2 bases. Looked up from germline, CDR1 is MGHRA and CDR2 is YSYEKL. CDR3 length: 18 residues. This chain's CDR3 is CASSQDGQGVTYNSPLHF. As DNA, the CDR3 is TGCGCCAGCAGCCAAGATGGACAGGGGGTGACCTATAATTCACCCCTCCACTTT.

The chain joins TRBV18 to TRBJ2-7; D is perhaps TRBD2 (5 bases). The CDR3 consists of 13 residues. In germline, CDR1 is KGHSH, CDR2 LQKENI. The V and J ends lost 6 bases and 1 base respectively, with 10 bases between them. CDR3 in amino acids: CASSPSGSYEQYF. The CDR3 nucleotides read TGTGCCAGCTCCCCCTCGGGGTCCTACGAGCAGTACTTC.

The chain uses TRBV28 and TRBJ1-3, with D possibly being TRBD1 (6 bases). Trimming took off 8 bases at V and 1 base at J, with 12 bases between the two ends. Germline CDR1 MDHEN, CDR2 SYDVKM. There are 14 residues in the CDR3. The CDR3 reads CASYTTGSGNTIYF. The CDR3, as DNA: TGTGCCAGCTATACTACAGGGTCTGGAAACACCATATATTTT.

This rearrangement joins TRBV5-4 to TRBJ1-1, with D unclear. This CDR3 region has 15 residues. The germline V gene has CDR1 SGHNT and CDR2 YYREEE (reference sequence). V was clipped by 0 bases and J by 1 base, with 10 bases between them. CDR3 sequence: CASSLAVSANTEAFF. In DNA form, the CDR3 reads TGTGCCAGCAGCTTGGCCGTGAGTGCGAACACTGAAGCTTTCTTT.

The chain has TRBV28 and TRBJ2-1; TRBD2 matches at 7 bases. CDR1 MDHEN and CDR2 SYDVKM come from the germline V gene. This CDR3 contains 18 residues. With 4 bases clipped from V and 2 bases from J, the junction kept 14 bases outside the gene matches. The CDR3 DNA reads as TGTGCCAGCAGTTCCCAACACTTCGGGGGGAGTACCTACAATGAGCAGTTCTTC. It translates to CASSSQHFGGSTYNEQFF.

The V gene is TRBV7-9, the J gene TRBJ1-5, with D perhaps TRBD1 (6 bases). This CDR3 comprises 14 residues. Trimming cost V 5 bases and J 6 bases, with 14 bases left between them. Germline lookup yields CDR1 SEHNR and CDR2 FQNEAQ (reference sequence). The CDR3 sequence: CASSLQGGGQPQHF. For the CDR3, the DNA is TGTGCCAGCAGCCTACAGGGAGGGGGTCAGCCCCAGCATTTT.

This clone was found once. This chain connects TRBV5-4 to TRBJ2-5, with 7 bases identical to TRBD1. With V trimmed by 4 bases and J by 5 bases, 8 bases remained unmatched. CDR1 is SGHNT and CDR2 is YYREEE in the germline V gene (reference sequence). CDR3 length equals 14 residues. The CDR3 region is CASSGRQGRETQYF. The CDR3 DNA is TGTGCCAGCAGCGGGAGACAGGGTAGGGAGACCCAGTACTTC. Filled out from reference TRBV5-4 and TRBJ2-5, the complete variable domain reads ETGVTQSPTHLIKTRGQQVTLRCSSQSGHNTVSWYQQALGQGPQFIFQYYREEENGRGNFPPRFSGLQFPNYSSELNVNALELDDSALYLCASSGRQGRETQYFGPGTRLLVL.

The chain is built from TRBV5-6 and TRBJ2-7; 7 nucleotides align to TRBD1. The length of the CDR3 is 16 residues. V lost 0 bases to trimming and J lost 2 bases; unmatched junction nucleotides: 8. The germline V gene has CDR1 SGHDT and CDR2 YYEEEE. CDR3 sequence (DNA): TGTGCCAGCAGCTTGGGACAGGGTTTAGGGGCCTACGAGCAGTACTTC. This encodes CASSLGQGLGAYEQYF.

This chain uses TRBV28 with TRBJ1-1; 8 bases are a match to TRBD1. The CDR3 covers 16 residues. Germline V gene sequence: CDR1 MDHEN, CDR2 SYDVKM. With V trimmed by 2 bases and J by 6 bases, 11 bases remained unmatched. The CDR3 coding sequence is TGTGCCAGCAGTTTAGGGACCTCGGGGACAGGTCCTGAAGCTTTCTTT. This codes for CASSLGTSGTGPEAFF.

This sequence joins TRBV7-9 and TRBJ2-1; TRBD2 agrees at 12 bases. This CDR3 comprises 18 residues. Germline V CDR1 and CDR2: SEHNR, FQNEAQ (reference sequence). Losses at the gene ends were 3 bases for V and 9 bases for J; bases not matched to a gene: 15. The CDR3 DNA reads TGTGCCAGCAGCTTTTCTAGCGGGAGGGCCCGGGTACAAGCTGAGCAGTTCTTC. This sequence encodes CASSFSSGRARVQAEQFF.